Described below is a single T cell receptor beta chain sequence and its context. These data come from a study of early T cells in non-severe SARS-CoV-2 infection. CDR3 length equals 13 residues. CDR1 and CDR2 (germline): DFQATT, SNEGSKA (reference sequence). Trimming took off 5 bases at V and 1 base at J, with 11 bases between the two ends. Researchers tagged individual cDNA molecules with unique molecular identifiers. MiXCR was run by TCRdb on the 5' RACE reads, yielding one entry per CDR3 protein. The sample shows 35,000 to 45,000 distinct CDR3 sequences, 5.5% to 8% of them seen only once. This receptor was taken from an adult who was a healthcare worker with PCR-confirmed SARS-CoV-2 infection or an uninfected control (not recorded which). Sequenced material: whole blood, taken at baseline. This sequence joins TRBV20-1 and TRBJ2-5; perhaps TRBD2 as D (6 bases). CDR3 in DNA: TGCAGTGCTCCGCGGGGACGCCAAGAGACCCAGTACTTC. Protein sequence: CSAPRGRQETQYF.